One and the same sample provided the 25 T cell receptor beta chains below, sequenced in a study of CXCR3-negative and CXCR3-positive naive CD8 T cells. Through 5' RACE with UMI labels, the TRB cDNA libraries were prepared. TCRdb reprocessed the 5' RACE reads, with one entry per CDR3 protein and no DNA. The sample holds roughly 110,000 distinct CDR3 sequences. These receptors have no known antigen. Study conclusions and caveats: Hydrophobicity of TRB CDR3s was greater in CXCR3-positive naive cells than in CXCR3-negative naive cells.

Sample: naive CXCR3+ CD8+ T cells from blood. Subset specified: CD45RO-CCR7+CD27+CD95- naive CD8+ T cells expressing CXCR3 (TNR3+). These receptors all stem from a human donor in good health. Some clones in this sample may be carry-over from other donors' samples.

The chain has TRBV6-2 or TRBV6-3 and TRBJ1-5. This CDR3 is 16 amino acids long. Germline CDR1 MNHEY, CDR2 SVGEGT. The CDR3 region is CASSLPTVYSNQPQHF.

CDR3 protein: CASSLGILRGQTEAFF. The chain carries TRBV7-2 and TRBJ1-1; TCRdb lists TRBD1, though no DNA is available to test this call. CDR1 is SGHTA and CDR2 is FQGNSA in the germline V gene. The length of the CDR3 is 16 residues.

The rearrangement links TRBV12-3 or TRBV12-4 to TRBJ2-3; lacking DNA, the TRBD2 call made by TCRdb goes unchecked. The CDR3 is 17 amino acids. CDR3 protein: CASSPRFRLAGTDTQYF.

The chain has TRBV7-8 and TRBJ2-3; with no DNA, the TCRdb D assignment of TRBD1 cannot be verified. Germline values: CDR1 SGHVS, CDR2 FQNEAQ. The CDR3 length is 17 residues. The CDR3 is CASSPRVGGLSTDTQYF.

The chain has TRBV14 and TRBJ2-7. Germline V gives CDR1 SGHDN, CDR2 FVKESK. This CDR3 is built from 12 residues. CDR3 amino acids: CASSPTAYEQYF.

The chain recombines TRBV12-3 or TRBV12-4 with TRBJ2-7; without DNA, the TCRdb call of TRBD1 cannot be checked. The CDR3 runs 12 residues. This chain's CDR3 is CASSFGGNEQYF.

The genes are TRBV7-9 and TRBJ2-7; TCRdb picks TRBD1, but there is no DNA to check that call. The germline gives CDR1 SEHNR, CDR2 FQNEAQ (reference sequence). The CDR3 contains 15 residues. CDR3 residues: CASSYLGGDSYEQYF.

V and J are TRBV7-2 and TRBJ2-7; the TCRdb D gene call, TRBD1, has no DNA to confirm it. CDR3 length: 14 amino acids. Germline lookup yields CDR1 SGHTA and CDR2 FQGNSA. This CDR3 reads CASRTPGQQYEQYF.

The gene calls are TRBV7-9 and TRBJ2-2; TCRdb reports TRBD1, a call that lacks DNA to check it against. The CDR3 sequence is 13 residues long. The V gene's germline CDR1 is SEHNR and CDR2 FQNEAQ (reference sequence). The CDR3 loop reads CASSPLGTGELFF.

V and J are TRBV28 and TRBJ1-1; TCRdb gives TRBD1 as the D gene, but with no DNA this cannot be confirmed. CDR3 length: 16 residues. CDR1 is MDHEN and CDR2 is SYDVKM in the germline V gene. CDR3 region: CASSPPTDSSNTEAFF.

The chain combines TRBV6-6 with TRBJ2-1. This CDR3 has 13 residues. Germline V gives CDR1 MNHNY, CDR2 SVGAGI (reference sequence). CDR3 region: CASIDPSEDEQFF.

The chain employs TRBV9 and TRBJ2-7; with no DNA, the TCRdb D assignment of TRBD1 cannot be verified. Germline V lookup: CDR1 SGDLS, CDR2 YYNGEE. The CDR3 covers 17 residues. This chain's CDR3 is CASSTQPGQGAVAEQYF. Full variable domain (outside the CDR3, taken from reference TRBV9 and TRBJ2-7): DSGVTQTPKHLITATGQRVTLRCSPRSGDLSVYWYQQSLDQGLQFLIQYYNGEERAKGNILERFSAQQFPDLHSELNLSSLELGDSALYFCASSTQPGQGAVAEQYFGPGTRLTVT.

The rearrangement uses TRBV29-1 and TRBJ2-1. This CDR3 contains 14 residues. Germline values: CDR1 SQVTM, CDR2 ANQGSEA. CDR3 sequence reads: CSLTYGNSYNEQFF.

The chain links TRBV27 to TRBJ1-2. CDR1 and CDR2 (germline): MNHEY, SMNVEV (reference sequence). The CDR3 is 14 amino acids. The CDR3 protein is CASSFRRTGYGYTF.

The rearrangement uses TRBV21-1 and TRBJ2-1; lacking DNA, the TRBD2 call made by TCRdb goes unchecked. TRBV21-1 is flagged as a pseudogene. There are 15 residues in the CDR3. CDR3 protein: CASSKVTSGGAEQFF.

This chain links TRBV15 with TRBJ1-1; absent DNA, TCRdb's TRBD1 call cannot be checked. CDR1 and CDR2 (germline): LNHNV, YYDKDF (reference sequence). This CDR3 is 14 amino acids long. The CDR3 sequence is CATSTGQLNTEAFF.

J is TRBJ2-7 and V is TRBV27. There are 14 residues in the CDR3. Germline lookup yields CDR1 MNHEY and CDR2 SMNVEV (reference sequence). CDR3 sequence reads: CASSSGGVFYEQYF.

This chain links TRBV10-3 with TRBJ2-7; TCRdb proposes TRBD1, but this gene call is untestable without DNA. The CDR3 sequence is 15 residues long. Germline values: CDR1 ENHRY, CDR2 SYGVKD. The CDR3 protein is CAISDRDRGEYEQYF.

The V call is TRBV6-2 or TRBV6-3, the J call TRBJ1-6; TCRdb outputs TRBD1, but without DNA this stays unchecked. The CDR3 loop spans 15 amino acids. Germline loops: CDR1 MNHEY, CDR2 SVGEGT. CDR3 sequence: CASSYSTGQNSPLHF.

The rearrangement joins TRBV20-1 to TRBJ2-3; the TCRdb D gene call, TRBD1, has no DNA to confirm it. CDR3 size: 13 residues. The germline V gene has CDR1 DFQATT and CDR2 SNEGSKA (reference sequence). This CDR3 is CSARGDLTDTQYF.

This chain uses TRBV15 with TRBJ2-7. Germline V gives CDR1 LNHNV, CDR2 YYDKDF (reference sequence). The CDR3 totals 15 residues. The CDR3 loop reads CATSRERSSSYEQYF.

The J gene is TRBJ2-3, the V gene TRBV2; as DNA is missing, the TRBD1 call by TCRdb cannot be tested. Germline values: CDR1 SNHLY, CDR2 FYNNEI. The CDR3 consists of 15 residues. This chain's CDR3 is CASSALGGGYDTQYF.

The genes are TRBV29-1 and TRBJ1-4; TCRdb picks TRBD1, but there is no DNA to check that call. Germline-derived CDR1 and CDR2 are SQVTM and ANQGSEA. The CDR3 covers 12 residues. CDR3 sequence reads: CSGRGGNEKLFF.

The chain uses TRBV14 and TRBJ2-3; TCRdb's D call of TRBD1 is untestable without DNA. The CDR3 extends over 17 amino acids. Germline CDR1 SGHDN, CDR2 FVKESK. CDR3 residues: CASSPTGRSALADTQYF.

The rearrangement joins TRBV12-5 to TRBJ2-1; the TCRdb call, TRBD1, lacks DNA for checking. Germline lookup yields CDR1 LGHNT and CDR2 FRNRAP. The CDR3 consists of 15 residues. The CDR3 loop is CASGLAWDRENEQFF.